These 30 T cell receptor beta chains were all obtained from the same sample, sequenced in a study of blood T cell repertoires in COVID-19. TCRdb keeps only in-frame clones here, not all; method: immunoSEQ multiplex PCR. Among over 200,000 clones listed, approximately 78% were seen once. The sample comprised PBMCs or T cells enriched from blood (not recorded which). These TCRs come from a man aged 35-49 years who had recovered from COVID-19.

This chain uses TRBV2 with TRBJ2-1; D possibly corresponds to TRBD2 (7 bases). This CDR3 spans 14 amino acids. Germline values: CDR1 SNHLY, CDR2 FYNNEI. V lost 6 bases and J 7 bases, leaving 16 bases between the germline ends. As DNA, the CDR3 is TGTGCCAGCAGGAGGGGGGGGGCGCGTAATGAGCAGTTCTTC. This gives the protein CASRRGGARNEQFF. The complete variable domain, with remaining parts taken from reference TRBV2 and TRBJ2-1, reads EPEVTQTPSHQVTQMGQEVILRCVPISNHLYFYWYRQILGQKVEFLVSFYNNEISEKSEIFDDQFSVERPDGSNFTLKIRSTKLEDSAMYFCASRRGGARNEQFFGPGTRLTVL.

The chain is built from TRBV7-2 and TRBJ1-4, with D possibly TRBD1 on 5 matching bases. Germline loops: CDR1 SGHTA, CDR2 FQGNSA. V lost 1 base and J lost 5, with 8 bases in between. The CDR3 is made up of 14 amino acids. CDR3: CASSLGQGNEKLFF. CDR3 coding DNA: TGTGCCAGCAGCTTAGGGCAGGGAAATGAAAAACTGTTTTTT.

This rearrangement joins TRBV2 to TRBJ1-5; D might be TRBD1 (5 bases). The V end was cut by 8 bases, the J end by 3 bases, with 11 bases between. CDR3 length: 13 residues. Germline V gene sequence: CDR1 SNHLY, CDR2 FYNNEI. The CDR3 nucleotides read TGTGCCAGCGGTGGACAAGTCAATCAGCCCCAGCATTTT. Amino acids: CASGGQVNQPQHF.

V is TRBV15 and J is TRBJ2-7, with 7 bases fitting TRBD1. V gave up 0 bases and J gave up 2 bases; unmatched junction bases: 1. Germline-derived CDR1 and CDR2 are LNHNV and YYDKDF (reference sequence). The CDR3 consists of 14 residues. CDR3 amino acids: CATSRDTGAYEQYF. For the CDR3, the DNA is TGTGCCACCAGCAGAGATACAGGGGCCTACGAGCAGTACTTC.

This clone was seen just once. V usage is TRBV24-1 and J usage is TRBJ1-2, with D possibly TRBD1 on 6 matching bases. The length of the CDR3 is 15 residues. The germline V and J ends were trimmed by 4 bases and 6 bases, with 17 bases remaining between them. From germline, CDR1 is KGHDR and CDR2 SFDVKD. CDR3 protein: CATSDPSNRVNGYTF. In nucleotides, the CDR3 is TGTGCCACCAGTGACCCATCGAACAGGGTGAATGGCTACACCTTC.

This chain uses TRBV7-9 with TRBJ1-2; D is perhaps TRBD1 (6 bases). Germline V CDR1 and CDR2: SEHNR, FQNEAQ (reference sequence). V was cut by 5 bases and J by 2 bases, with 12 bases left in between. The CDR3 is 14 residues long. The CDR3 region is CASSPRTANYGYTF. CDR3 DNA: TGTGCCAGCAGCCCGAGGACAGCGAACTATGGCTACACCTTC.

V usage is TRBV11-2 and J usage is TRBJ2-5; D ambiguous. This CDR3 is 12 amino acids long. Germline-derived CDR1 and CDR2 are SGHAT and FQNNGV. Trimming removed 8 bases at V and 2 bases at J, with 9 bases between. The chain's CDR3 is CASQRLQETQYF. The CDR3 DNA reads TGTGCCAGCCAGAGGTTGCAAGAGACCCAGTACTTC.

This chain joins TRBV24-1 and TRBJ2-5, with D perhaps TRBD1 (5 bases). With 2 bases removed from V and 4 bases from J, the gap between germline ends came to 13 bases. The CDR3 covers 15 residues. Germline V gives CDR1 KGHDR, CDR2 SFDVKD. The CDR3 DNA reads TGTGCCACCAGTGATTCTAGGGGAATCGGAGAGACCCAGTACTTC. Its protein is CATSDSRGIGETQYF.

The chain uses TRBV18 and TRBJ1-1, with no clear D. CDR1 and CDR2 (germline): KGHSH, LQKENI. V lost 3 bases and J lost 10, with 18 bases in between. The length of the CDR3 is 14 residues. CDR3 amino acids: CASSPSAGRVGAFF. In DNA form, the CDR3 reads TGTGCCAGCTCACCCTCAGCGGGAAGGGTGGGAGCTTTCTTT.

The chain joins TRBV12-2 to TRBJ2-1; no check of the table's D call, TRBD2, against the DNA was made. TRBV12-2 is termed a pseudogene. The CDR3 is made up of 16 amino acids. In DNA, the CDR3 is TGTGCAAGTCGCTTAGTATCTAGTCGATCCTACAATGAGCAGTTCTTC. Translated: CASRLVSSRSYNEQFF.

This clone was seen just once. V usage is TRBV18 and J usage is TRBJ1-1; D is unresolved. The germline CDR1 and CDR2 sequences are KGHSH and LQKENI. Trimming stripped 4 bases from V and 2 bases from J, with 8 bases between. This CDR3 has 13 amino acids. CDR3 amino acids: CASSRTDNTEAFF. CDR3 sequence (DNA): TGTGCCAGCTCACGGACTGATAACACTGAAGCTTTCTTT.

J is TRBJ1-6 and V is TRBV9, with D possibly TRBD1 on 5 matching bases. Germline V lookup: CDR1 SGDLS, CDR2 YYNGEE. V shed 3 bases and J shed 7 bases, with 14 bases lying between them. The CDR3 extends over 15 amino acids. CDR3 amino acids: CASSDPGVTNSPLHF. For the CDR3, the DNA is TGTGCCAGCAGCGATCCGGGGGTTACCAATTCACCCCTCCACTTT.

This chain's CDR3 is CASSHGSGQPQHF. In nucleotides, the CDR3 is TGTGCCAGCAGCCACGGGTCCGGTCAGCCCCAGCATTTT. The rearrangement joins TRBV12-3 or TRBV12-4 to TRBJ1-5; D ambiguous. The CDR3 covers 13 residues. Trimming shortened V by 6 bases and J by 6 bases, and 12 bases separated the two germline ends.

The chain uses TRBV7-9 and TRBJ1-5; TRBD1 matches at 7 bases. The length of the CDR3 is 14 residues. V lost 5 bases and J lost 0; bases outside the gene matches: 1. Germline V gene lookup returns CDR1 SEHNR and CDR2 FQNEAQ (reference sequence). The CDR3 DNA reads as TGTGCCAGCAGCCGACAGGGTAGCAATCAGCCCCAGCATTTT. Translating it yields CASSRQGSNQPQHF.

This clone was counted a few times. CDR3 in amino acids: CASSPTGGYGYTF. In DNA, the CDR3 is TGTGCCAGCAGCCCGACAGGGGGGTATGGCTACACCTTC. V gene TRBV7-8 combines with J gene TRBJ1-2, with 9 positions matching TRBD1. The CDR3 runs to 13 residues. CDR1 is SGHVS and CDR2 is FQNEAQ in the germline V gene. Trimming cost V 5 bases and J 5 bases; bases outside gene matches: 3.

CDR3: CASSLATGDGNTIYF. Written as DNA, the CDR3 is TGCGCCAGCAGCTTGGCAACAGGGGATGGAAACACCATATATTTT. The rearrangement joins TRBV5-1 to TRBJ1-3, with 7 bases fitting TRBD1. The CDR3 spans 15 residues. In germline, CDR1 is SGHRS, CDR2 YFSETQ. J lost 3 bases, V lost 0 bases, and 3 bases had no gene match.

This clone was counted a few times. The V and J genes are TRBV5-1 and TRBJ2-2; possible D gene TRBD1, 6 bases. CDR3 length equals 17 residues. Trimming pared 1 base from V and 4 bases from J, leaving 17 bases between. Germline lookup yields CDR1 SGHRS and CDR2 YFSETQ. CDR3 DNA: TGCGCCAGCAGCTTGTCTCCGGGACACATCTCCACCGGGGAGCTGTTTTTT. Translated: CASSLSPGHISTGELFF. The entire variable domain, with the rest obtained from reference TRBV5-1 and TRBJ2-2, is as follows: KAGVTQTPRYLIKTRGQQVTLSCSPISGHRSVSWYQQTPGQGLQFLFEYFSETQRNKGNFPGRFSGRQFSNSRSEMNVSTLELGDSALYLCASSLSPGHISTGELFFGEGSRLTVL.

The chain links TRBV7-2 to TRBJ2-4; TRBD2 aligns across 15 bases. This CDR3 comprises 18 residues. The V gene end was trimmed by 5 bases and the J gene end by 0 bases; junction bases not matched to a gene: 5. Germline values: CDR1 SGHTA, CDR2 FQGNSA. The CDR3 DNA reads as TGTGCCAGCAGCCGTCGGACTAGCGGGGGGGTAGCCAAAAACATTCAGTACTTC. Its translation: CASSRRTSGGVAKNIQYF.

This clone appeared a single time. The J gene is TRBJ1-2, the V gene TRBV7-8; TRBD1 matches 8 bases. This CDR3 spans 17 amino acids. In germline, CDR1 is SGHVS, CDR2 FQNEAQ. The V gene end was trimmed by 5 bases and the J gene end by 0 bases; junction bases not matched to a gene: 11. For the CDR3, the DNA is TGTGCCAGCAGCCTAACCTATACGACAGGGGCTAACTATGGCTACACCTTC. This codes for CASSLTYTTGANYGYTF. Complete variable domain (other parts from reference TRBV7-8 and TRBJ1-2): GAGVSQSPRYKVAKRGQDVALRCDPISGHVSLFWYQQALGQGPEFLTYFQNEAQLDKSGLPSDRFFAERPEGSVSTLKIQRTQQEDSAVYLCASSLTYTTGANYGYTFGSGTRLTVV.

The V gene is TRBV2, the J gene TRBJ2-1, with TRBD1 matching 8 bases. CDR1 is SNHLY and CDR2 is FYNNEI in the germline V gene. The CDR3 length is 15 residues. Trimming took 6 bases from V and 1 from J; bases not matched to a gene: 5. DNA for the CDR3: TGTGCCAGCAGAACGAACAGGGGGTCCTACAATGAGCAGTTCTTC. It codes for CASRTNRGSYNEQFF.

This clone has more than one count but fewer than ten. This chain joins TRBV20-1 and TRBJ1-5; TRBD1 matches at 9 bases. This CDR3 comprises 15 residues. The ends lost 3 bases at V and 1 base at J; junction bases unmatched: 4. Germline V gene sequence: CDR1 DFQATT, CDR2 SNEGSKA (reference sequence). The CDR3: CSASRGQGSNQPQHF. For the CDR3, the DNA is TGCAGTGCTAGTCGCGGACAGGGGAGCAATCAGCCCCAGCATTTT.

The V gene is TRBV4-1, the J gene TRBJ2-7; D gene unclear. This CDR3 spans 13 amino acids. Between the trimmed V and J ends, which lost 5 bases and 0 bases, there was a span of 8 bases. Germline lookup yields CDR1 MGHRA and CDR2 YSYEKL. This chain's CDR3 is CASSSRGSYEQYF. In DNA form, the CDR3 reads TGCGCCAGCAGCTCGCGCGGCTCCTACGAGCAGTACTTC.

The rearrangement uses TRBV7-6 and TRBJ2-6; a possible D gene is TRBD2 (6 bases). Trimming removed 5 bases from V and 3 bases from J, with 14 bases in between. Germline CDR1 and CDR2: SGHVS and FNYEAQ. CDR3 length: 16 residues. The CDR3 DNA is TGTGCCAGCAGCACCCACGGGGGTAGTGGGGCCAACGTCCTGACTTTC. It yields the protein CASSTHGGSGANVLTF.

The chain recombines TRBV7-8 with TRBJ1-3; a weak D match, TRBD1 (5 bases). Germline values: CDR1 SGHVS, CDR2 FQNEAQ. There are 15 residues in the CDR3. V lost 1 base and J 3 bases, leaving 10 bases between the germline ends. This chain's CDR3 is CASSLDDSDGNTIYF. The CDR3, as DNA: TGTGCCAGCAGCTTAGACGACAGCGATGGAAACACCATATATTTT.

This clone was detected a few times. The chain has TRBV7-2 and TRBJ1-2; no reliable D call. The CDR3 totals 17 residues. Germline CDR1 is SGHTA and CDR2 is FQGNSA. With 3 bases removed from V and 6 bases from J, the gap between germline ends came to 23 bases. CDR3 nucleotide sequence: TGTGCCAGCAGCTTTGGAGCGGGCCGTTTGGCTAGAAATGGCTACACCTTC. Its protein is CASSFGAGRLARNGYTF.

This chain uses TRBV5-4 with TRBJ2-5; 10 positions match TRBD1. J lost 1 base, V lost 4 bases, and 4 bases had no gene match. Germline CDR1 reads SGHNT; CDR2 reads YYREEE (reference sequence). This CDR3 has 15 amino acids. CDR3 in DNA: TGTGCCAGCAGCCCAAGGACAGGGGGCCAAGAGACCCAGTACTTC. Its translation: CASSPRTGGQETQYF.

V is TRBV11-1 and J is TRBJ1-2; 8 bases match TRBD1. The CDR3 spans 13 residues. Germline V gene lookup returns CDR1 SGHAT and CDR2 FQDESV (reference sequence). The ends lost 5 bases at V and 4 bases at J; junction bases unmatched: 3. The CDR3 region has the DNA TGTGCCAGCAGCCCAGGGACAGGCTATGGCTACACCTTC. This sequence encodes CASSPGTGYGYTF.

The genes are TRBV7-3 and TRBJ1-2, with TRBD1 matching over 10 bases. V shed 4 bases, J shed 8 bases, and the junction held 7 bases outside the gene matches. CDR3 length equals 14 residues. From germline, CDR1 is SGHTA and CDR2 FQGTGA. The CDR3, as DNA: TGTGCCAGCAGCTCCGGGACAGGGGAAAGAGGCTACACCTTC. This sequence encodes CASSSGTGERGYTF.

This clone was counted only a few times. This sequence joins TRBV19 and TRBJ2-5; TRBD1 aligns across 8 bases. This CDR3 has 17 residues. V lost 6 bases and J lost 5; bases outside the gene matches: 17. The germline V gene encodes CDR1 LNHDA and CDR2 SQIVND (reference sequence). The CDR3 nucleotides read TGTGCCAGTAGCGGTTTTGGCTTGGACAGGGAGTGGGAGACCCAGTACTTC. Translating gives CASSGFGLDREWETQYF.

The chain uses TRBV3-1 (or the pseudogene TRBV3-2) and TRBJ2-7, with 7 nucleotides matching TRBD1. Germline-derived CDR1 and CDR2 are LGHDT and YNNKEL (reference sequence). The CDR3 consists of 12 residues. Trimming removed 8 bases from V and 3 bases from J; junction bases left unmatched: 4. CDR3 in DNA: TGTGCCAGCGGGGACAGTTACTACGAGCAGTACTTC. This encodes CASGDSYYEQYF.